This T cell receptor beta chain was retrieved from a study of blood T cell repertoires in COVID-19. The table came from immunoSEQ multiplex PCR; TCRdb's copy has only in-frame clones and leaves some out. The table records under 200,000 clones, about 85% of them present only once. This CDR3 has 12 residues. Trimming removed 6 bases from V and 4 bases from J, with 9 bases in between. Per germline, CDR1 MNHEY and CDR2 SVGAGI. The rearrangement links TRBV6-5 to TRBJ1-2; no clear D gene. The specimen sequenced was peripheral blood. The TCR originated in an elderly woman with acute or convalescent COVID-19. As DNA, the CDR3 is TGTGCCAGCAGCCGAACTCCCTATGGCTACACCTTC. Translation: CASSRTPYGYTF.